Listed below are T cell receptor beta chains from one sample, sequenced in a study of cytomegalovirus exposure and HLA in healthy donors. Clones were sequenced by immunoSEQ multiplex PCR, and TCRdb holds only the in-frame ones, with some missing. The sample features around 130,000 clones, with roughly 2% in its top ten. The sample was PBMCs. These TCRs come from a woman aged 60-75 years in good health and CMV-seronegative. Both conserved end residues are part of each CDR3. D genes are given only for firm matches.

j_call v_call d_call cdr3_aa cdr3_nt
TRBJ2-7 TRBV15 TRBD1 CATSRLDDPGGSYEQYF TGTGCCACCAGCAGATTGGATGATCCAGGGGGCAGCTACGAGCAGTACTTC
TRBJ2-3 TRBV9 . CASSTAGSYTDTQYF TGTGCCAGCAGTACCGCGGGGTCATACACAGATACGCAGTATTTT
TRBJ2-1 TRBV6-5 . CASSLNNEQFF TGTGCCAGCAGTTTAAACAATGAGCAGTTCTTC
TRBJ2-7 TRBV30 TRBD1 CAWSVVSGQASYEQYF TGTGCCTGGAGTGTTGTATCGGGACAGGCCTCTTACGAGCAGTACTTC
TRBJ1-2 TRBV2 TRBD1 CASRETGGAMLGYTF TGTGCCAGCAGGGAGACAGGGGGCGCAATGCTTGGCTACACCTTC
TRBJ1-1 TRBV5-6 . CASSFGGGNTEAFF TGTGCCAGCAGCTTCGGGGGAGGGAACACTGAAGCTTTCTTT
TRBJ1-2 TRBV28 . CASSFSPTTNYGYTF TGTGCCAGCAGTTTCAGCCCCACTACTAACTATGGCTACACCTTC
TRBJ2-7 TRBV6-1 . CASSYYSGVSYEQYF TGTGCCAGCAGCTATTACTCAGGCGTCTCCTACGAGCAGTACTTC
TRBJ2-5 TRBV7-2 TRBD2 CASRRLAAPQETQYF TGTGCCAGCAGGCGACTAGCGGCACCGCAAGAGACCCAGTACTTC
TRBJ2-5 TRBV4-2 TRBD2 CASSQALYSSGGEWGTQYF TGTGCCAGCAGCCAAGCACTATATAGTAGCGGGGGGGAATGGGGGACCCAGTACTTC
TRBJ2-7 TRBV9 . CASSVGQISSYEQYF TGTGCCAGCAGCGTCGGACAGATCAGCTCCTACGAGCAGTACTTC
TRBJ1-1 TRBV25-1 . CASGRGTEAFF TGTGCCAGCGGGCGGGGCACTGAAGCTTTCTTT
TRBJ2-7 TRBV28 . CASSLGGASGEQYF TGTGCCAGCAGTTTGGGGGGAGCCTCGGGCGAGCAGTACTTC
TRBJ2-5 TRBV27 . CASSRGQPQGETQYF TGTGCCAGCAGTAGAGGACAGCCCCAAGGGGAGACCCAGTACTTC
TRBJ2-1 TRBV27 . CASYRDEGGEQFF TGTGCCAGCTACCGGGACGAAGGGGGTGAGCAGTTCTTC
TRBJ2-2 TRBV4-1 TRBD2 CASSQVASGSFGELFF TGCGCCAGCAGCCAAGTCGCTAGCGGGAGCTTCGGGGAGCTGTTTTTT
TRBJ1-1 TRBV21-1 . CASSNRQNTEAFF TGTGCCAGCAGCAACCGACAGAACACTGAAGCTTTCTTT
TRBJ2-2 TRBV7-9 TRBD1 CASSLGQGDTGELFF TGTGCCAGCAGCTTAGGACAGGGGGACACCGGGGAGCTGTTTTTT
TRBJ1-2 TRBV28 TRBD1 CASREQGAAIYGYTF TGTGCCAGCAGAGAACAGGGGGCGGCAATCTATGGCTACACCTTC
TRBJ1-4 TRBV5-1 TRBD1 CASSLRTGINEKLFF TGCGCCAGCAGCTTAAGGACAGGAATTAATGAAAAACTGTTTTTT
TRBJ2-7 TRBV4-1 TRBD2 CASSRGASGGAASHEQYF TGCGCCAGCAGCCGGGGGGCTAGCGGGGGGGCCGCGTCCCACGAGCAGTACTTC
TRBJ1-1 TRBV25-1 TRBD1 CASSEALWTGVNTEAFF TGTGCCAGCAGTGAGGCCCTCTGGACAGGAGTGAACACTGAAGCTTTCTTT
TRBJ2-1 TRBV2 TRBD1 CASSEAGRDRGNEQFF TGTGCCAGCAGTGAAGCGGGGCGGGACAGGGGGAATGAGCAGTTCTTC
TRBJ1-2 TRBV2 . CASSGQGGQVYGYTF TGTGCCAGCAGTGGGCAGGGCGGACAAGTCTATGGCTACACCTTC
TRBJ2-7 TRBV4-2 . CASSQVVSGLYEQYF TGTGCCAGCAGCCAAGTGGTTAGTGGGCTCTACGAGCAGTACTTC
TRBJ2-7 TRBV27 TRBD2 CASSYRPGLAGSEQYF TGTGCCAGCAGTTATCGACCCGGACTAGCGGGATCCGAGCAGTACTTC
TRBJ1-1 TRBV9 . CACSVDGGSGTEAFF TGTGCCTGCAGCGTAGATGGGGGCTCAGGCACTGAAGCTTTCTTT
TRBJ1-1 TRBV7-9 . CASSLQGRKTEAFF TGTGCCAGCAGCTTACAGGGAAGGAAAACTGAAGCTTTCTTT
TRBJ2-1 TRBV19 TRBD2 CASSLGLAGGPYNEQFF TGTGCCAGTAGCCTAGGACTAGCGGGAGGGCCCTACAATGAGCAGTTCTTC
TRBJ1-1 TRBV2 . CASHISKTGNTEAFF TGTGCCAGCCACATTTCGAAGACAGGGAACACTGAAGCTTTCTTT
TRBJ2-1 TRBV7-9 TRBD1 CASSLFKGAATEQFF TGTGCCAGCAGCTTATTTAAGGGGGCAGCAACTGAGCAGTTCTTC
TRBJ2-1 TRBV7-7 . CASSPGLRNEQFF TGTGCTAGCAGCCCGGGACTTAGGAATGAGCAGTTCTTC
TRBJ1-5 TRBV4-1 TRBD1 CASSKTGGIRQPQHF TGCGCCAGCAGCAAAACAGGGGGAATTAGACAGCCCCAGCATTTT
TRBJ2-1 TRBV5-1 TRBD1 CASSLDGQGGGEQFF TGCGCCAGCAGCTTGGATGGACAGGGAGGTGGTGAGCAGTTCTTC
TRBJ2-7 TRBV11-2 . CASSLDRGYEQYF TGTGCCAGCAGCTTAGATCGGGGCTACGAGCAGTACTTC
TRBJ1-4 TRBV4-1 . CASSQLGNRVNEKLFF TGCGCCAGCAGCCAACTCGGGAACAGGGTTAATGAAAAACTGTTTTTT
TRBJ2-1 TRBV7-9 TRBD2 CASSFRTSGSEQFF TGTGCCAGCAGCTTCAGGACTAGCGGGAGTGAGCAGTTCTTC
TRBJ2-3 TRBV5-4 TRBD2 CASSFPSGGRTDTQYF TGTGCCAGCAGCTTCCCTAGCGGGGGGCGCACAGATACGCAGTATTTT
TRBJ2-7 TRBV6-5 TRBD2 CASSYGRLAGAYEQYF TGTGCCAGCAGTTACGGTCGGCTAGCGGGCGCCTACGAGCAGTACTTC
TRBJ1-2 TRBV2 TRBD1 CASSVETGNGYTF TGTGCCAGCAGTGTCGAGACAGGGAATGGCTACACCTTC
TRBJ2-7 TRBV11-2 TRBD1 CASSLGDRPYEQYF TGTGCCAGCAGCTTAGGGGACAGGCCCTACGAGCAGTACTTC
TRBJ2-2 TRBV6-1 TRBD1 CASREPQGALTGELFF TGTGCCAGCAGAGAACCCCAGGGGGCGCTGACCGGGGAGCTGTTTTTT
TRBJ2-2 TRBV5-6 TRBD2 CASSLVAGDTGELFF TGTGCCAGCAGCTTGGTGGCGGGAGACACCGGGGAGCTGTTTTTT
TRBJ2-7 TRBV11-2 TRBD2 CASSVAGVSYEQYF TGTGCCAGCAGCGTAGCGGGGGTCTCCTACGAGCAGTACTTC
TRBJ2-3 TRBV7-9 TRBD2 CASSFSPGTSLDTQYF TGTGCCAGCAGCTTTTCTCCTGGGACTAGTTTAGATACGCAGTATTTT
TRBJ2-1 TRBV7-9 TRBD2 CASSLARGAGEVYNEQFF TGTGCCAGCAGCTTAGCGCGGGGGGCGGGAGAAGTTTACAATGAGCAGTTCTTC
TRBJ2-7 TRBV25-1 . CASSESRETPRAYEQYF TGTGCCAGCAGCGAATCACGGGAAACACCGCGAGCCTACGAGCAGTACTTC
TRBJ2-7 TRBV11-2 TRBD1 CASSTTRDRGEQYF TGTGCCAGCAGCACTACCCGGGACAGGGGGGAGCAGTACTTC
TRBJ1-3 TRBV12-5 TRBD1 CASGREHRTGVLSGGNTIYF TGTGCTAGTGGTCGGGAGCACCGAACAGGGGTTTTGTCGGGAGGAAACACCATATATTTT
TRBJ1-6 TRBV5-4 . CASSGGGRNSPLHF TGTGCCAGCAGCGGGGGGGGGCGAAATTCACCCCTCCACTTT
TRBJ2-7 TRBV10-3 TRBD1 CAISEGEGTGGYEQYF TGTGCCATCAGTGAGGGGGAGGGGACAGGGGGCTACGAGCAGTACTTC
TRBJ2-3 TRBV5-1 TRBD1 CASSLGGQGSTDTQYF TGCGCCAGCAGCTTGGGAGGACAGGGGAGCACAGATACGCAGTATTTT
TRBJ2-1 TRBV28 TRBD2 CASSTLAGGLNEQFF TGTGCCAGCAGTACCCTAGCGGGGGGGCTTAATGAGCAGTTCTTC
TRBJ1-1 TRBV29-1 TRBD1 CSGQPGQGPEAFF TGCAGCGGACAACCGGGACAGGGGCCTGAAGCTTTCTTT
TRBJ1-1 TRBV20-1 TRBD1 CSAKGQAGVF TGCAGTGCCAAGGGACAGGCCGGGGTCTTT
TRBJ1-4 TRBV19 . CASSRERAEKLFF TGTGCCAGTAGTAGAGAGCGGGCCGAAAAACTGTTTTTT
TRBJ1-3 TRBV28 TRBD1 CASSFGTGDTIYF TGTGCCAGCAGTTTCGGGACAGGGGACACCATATATTTT
TRBJ2-6 TRBV29-1 TRBD1 CSVQQGTGANVLTF TGCAGCGTTCAACAGGGGACTGGGGCCAACGTCCTGACTTTC
TRBJ1-2 TRBV5-1 . CASSLEGAAISNYGYTF TGCGCCAGCAGCTTGGAAGGGGCAGCAATATCTAACTATGGCTACACCTTC
TRBJ1-1 TRBV2 . CASRAGREGNTEAFF TGTGCCAGCAGGGCGGGGCGGGAAGGGAACACTGAAGCTTTCTTT